Listed below are T cell receptor beta chains from one sample, sequenced in a study of cytomegalovirus exposure and HLA in healthy donors. Produced via immunoSEQ multiplex PCR; TCRdb's table is partial and in-frame only. The sample contains approximately 84,000 clones, approximately 78% of which appear only once. Source material: PBMCs. These receptors were obtained from a male donor in good health and CMV-seropositive. Both conserved end residues are part of each CDR3. The order of the fields is V gene, J gene, CDR3 protein.

v_call: TRBV30
j_call: TRBJ2-7
cdr3_aa: CAWRARDRSYF

v_call: TRBV6-1
j_call: TRBJ2-3
cdr3_aa: CASRHGTRDTDTQYF

v_call: TRBV28
j_call: TRBJ1-5
cdr3_aa: CASRPGSSNQPQHF

v_call: TRBV7-3
j_call: TRBJ1-1
cdr3_aa: CASSLRWNTEAFF

v_call: TRBV27
j_call: TRBJ2-4
cdr3_aa: CASTISGRAGNIQYF

v_call: TRBV29-1
j_call: TRBJ2-1
cdr3_aa: CSVEGASGSSNEQFF

v_call: TRBV19
j_call: TRBJ2-7
cdr3_aa: CASSFRWTAYSYEQYF

v_call: TRBV5-1
j_call: TRBJ2-1
cdr3_aa: CASSPGLAGLGAYNEQFF

v_call: TRBV4-3
j_call: TRBJ2-7
cdr3_aa: CASSQDYGGSYEQYF

v_call: TRBV18
j_call: TRBJ2-1
cdr3_aa: CASSPMTGESEQFF

v_call: TRBV27
j_call: TRBJ2-2
cdr3_aa: CASRGLTNTGELFF

v_call: TRBV7-6
j_call: TRBJ2-1
cdr3_aa: CASSLEAGGPYNEQFF

v_call: TRBV15
j_call: TRBJ1-6
cdr3_aa: CATSRGAGSPLHF

v_call: TRBV28
j_call: TRBJ2-5
cdr3_aa: CASSLRLAGVETQYF

v_call: TRBV29-1
j_call: TRBJ2-7
cdr3_aa: CSVVNGGLAGSEQYF

v_call: TRBV27
j_call: TRBJ2-6
cdr3_aa: CASSSRLAGVSGANVLTF

v_call: TRBV28
j_call: TRBJ2-3
cdr3_aa: CASSLPLTGTSTDTQYF

v_call: TRBV5-1
j_call: TRBJ2-1
cdr3_aa: CASSFLAGPYNEQFF

v_call: TRBV30
j_call: TRBJ1-6
cdr3_aa: CAWSVGTASSYNSPLHF

v_call: TRBV15
j_call: TRBJ2-7
cdr3_aa: CATSRERGYYEQYF

v_call: TRBV5-1
j_call: TRBJ2-7
cdr3_aa: CASSGTSGTYEQYF

v_call: TRBV5-1
j_call: TRBJ1-4
cdr3_aa: CASSWGGKNEKLFF

v_call: TRBV28
j_call: TRBJ1-5
cdr3_aa: CDSSGIQGVGQNQPQHF

v_call: TRBV14
j_call: TRBJ2-2
cdr3_aa: CASSLLANTGELFF

v_call: TRBV4-2
j_call: TRBJ2-7
cdr3_aa: CASSQAGTGGRYEQYF

v_call: TRBV7-9
j_call: TRBJ1-2
cdr3_aa: CASNSDSLYGYTF

v_call: TRBV5-1
j_call: TRBJ2-2
cdr3_aa: CASSPQPGDSTGELFF

v_call: TRBV5-1
j_call: TRBJ2-1
cdr3_aa: CASSGTGVLDEQFF

v_call: TRBV5-1
j_call: TRBJ1-1
cdr3_aa: CASSLIGGASGEAFF

v_call: TRBV9
j_call: TRBJ2-7
cdr3_aa: CASSPNTRPYEQYF

v_call: TRBV7-2
j_call: TRBJ2-6
cdr3_aa: CASSFSGAGANVLTF

v_call: TRBV28
j_call: TRBJ1-1
cdr3_aa: CASTETRGQWNTEAFF

v_call: TRBV7-2
j_call: TRBJ2-7
cdr3_aa: CASSLAAGSGGLYEQYF

v_call: TRBV15
j_call: TRBJ1-1
cdr3_aa: CATSRAWATEAFF

v_call: TRBV9
j_call: TRBJ2-3
cdr3_aa: CASSGGTGGSLSTDTQYF